The 14 T cell receptor beta chains listed next were all sequenced from one sample in a study of T cell responses to AZD1222 COVID-19 vaccine. The repertoire was sequenced with immunoSEQ multiplex PCR; TCRdb's copy has only in-frame clones and lacks some. The sample has some 150,000 clones, approximately 78% seen once; the top ten hold roughly 4.5%. The sample in question was peripheral blood, obtained on day 0 of MenACWY control vaccination. All receptors come from an adult in good health.

The rearrangement links TRBV29-1 to TRBJ2-1, with 7 positions matching TRBD2. The ends lost 8 bases at V and 8 bases at J; junction bases unmatched: 12. This CDR3 is built from 13 residues. CDR1 is SQVTM and CDR2 is ANQGSEA in the germline V gene. CDR3 protein: CSSDPGGRDEQFF. DNA of the CDR3: TGCAGCTCCGACCCCGGGGGGAGAGATGAGCAGTTCTTC.

The CDR3 is CASSLESHYEQYF. As DNA, the CDR3 is TGCGCCAGCAGCTTGGAATCTCACTACGAGCAGTACTTC. This sequence joins TRBV5-1 and TRBJ2-7; D is ambiguous. V lost 0 bases and J 3 bases, leaving 7 bases between the germline ends. CDR1 and CDR2 from the germline V gene are SGHRS and YFSETQ. The CDR3 has 13 residues.

The chain is built from TRBV5-1 and TRBJ2-1; tentatively, D is TRBD2 (6 bases). The germline V gene has CDR1 SGHRS and CDR2 YFSETQ. CDR3 length: 16 amino acids. The germline V and J ends were trimmed by 4 bases and 0 bases, with 14 bases remaining between them. The CDR3 region has the DNA TGCGCCAGCAGCGCGAGCGGGCTGAGCTCCTACAATGAGCAGTTCTTC. This encodes CASSASGLSSYNEQFF.

The chain employs TRBV7-8 and TRBJ2-6; D is undetermined. This CDR3 is 15 amino acids long. Germline V gene lookup returns CDR1 SGHVS and CDR2 FQNEAQ. The V and J ends lost 1 base and 0 bases respectively, with 4 bases between them. The CDR3 loop reads CASSLVGSGANVLTF. The CDR3, as DNA: TGTGCCAGCAGCTTAGTCGGCTCTGGGGCCAACGTCCTGACTTTC.

The chain couples TRBV5-1 to TRBJ1-4; TRBD1 matches at 7 bases. CDR3 length equals 14 residues. J lost 8 bases, V lost 0 bases, and 4 bases had no gene match. CDR1 is SGHRS and CDR2 is YFSETQ in the germline V gene. This CDR3 is CASSLGQGGEKLFF. CDR3 DNA sequence: TGCGCCAGCAGCTTGGGACAGGGAGGGGAAAAACTGTTTTTT.

J is TRBJ1-6 and V is TRBV28; 7 bases line up with TRBD1. The CDR3 is made up of 13 amino acids. Germline V gene data show CDR1 as MDHEN and CDR2 as SYDVKM. J gave up 7 bases and V 6 bases, and 3 bases lay outside the gene matches. This chain's CDR3 is CASSKQGNSPLHF. CDR3 DNA: TGTGCCAGCAGCAAACAGGGGAATTCACCCCTCCACTTT.

The CDR3 protein is CASSYLLDKGTHSNQPQHF. CDR3 DNA sequence: TGTGCCAGCAGTTATTTACTGGACAAGGGGACTCATAGCAATCAGCCCCAGCATTTT. This chain connects TRBV6-9 to TRBJ1-5; D is perhaps TRBD1 (5 bases). Germline V gives CDR1 MNHGY, CDR2 SVAAGI. V lost 1 base, J lost 0 bases, and 19 bases lay in between. The CDR3 totals 19 residues.

This clone has more than one count but fewer than ten. The chain employs TRBV7-9 and TRBJ1-2; no firm D call. This CDR3 is built from 14 residues. Germline-derived CDR1 and CDR2 are SEHNR and FQNEAQ (reference sequence). V was shortened by 1 base and J by 5 bases, with 11 bases between the two germline ends. The CDR3 loop is CASSLEVGSYGYTF. In DNA, the CDR3 is TGTGCCAGCAGCTTAGAGGTCGGATCTTATGGCTACACCTTC.

The J gene is TRBJ2-4, the V gene TRBV15; TRBD2 matches at 8 bases. The CDR3 consists of 14 residues. Germline-derived CDR1 and CDR2 are LNHNV and YYDKDF (reference sequence). V trimming: 4 bases; J trimming: 7 bases; junction bases outside the gene matches: 6. The CDR3 is CATSIGGAGNIQYF. The CDR3 DNA reads TGTGCCACCAGCATCGGGGGGGCTGGGAACATTCAGTACTTC.

The chain joins TRBV10-3 to TRBJ2-7; TRBD2 might be the D (7 bases). The V gene lost 0 bases and the J gene lost 3 bases, with 15 bases spanning the gap. CDR3 length: 16 residues. The germline gives CDR1 ENHRY, CDR2 SYGVKD. The CDR3 sequence: CAISESGGGAYYEQYF. DNA of the CDR3: TGTGCCATCAGTGAGTCGGGCGGGGGCGCATACTACGAGCAGTACTTC.

V is TRBV29-1 and J is TRBJ1-4; the D gene is possibly TRBD1 (6 bases). V lost 7 bases to trimming and J lost 1 base, with 13 bases between them. This CDR3 spans 14 amino acids. Germline V gene sequence: CDR1 SQVTM, CDR2 ANQGSEA. CDR3 nucleotide sequence: TGCAGCGCCGGAAAGGGGGTAACTAATGAAAAACTGTTTTTT. Its translation: CSAGKGVTNEKLFF.

The chain is built from TRBV2 and TRBJ1-5, with TRBD1 matching over 10 bases. This CDR3 is 14 amino acids long. V dropped 10 bases and J dropped 5; count of bases not matched to a gene: 8. Germline V gene lookup returns CDR1 SNHLY and CDR2 FYNNEI. The CDR3 DNA sequence: TGTGCCATACCCCGGGACAGGGGATATCAGCCCCAGCATTTT. Its translation: CAIPRDRGYQPQHF.

The V gene is TRBV29-1, the J gene TRBJ1-2; weak D call: TRBD1 (6 bases). The CDR3 contains 14 residues. Germline V gives CDR1 SQVTM, CDR2 ANQGSEA. V lost 1 base to trimming and J lost 4 bases, with 13 bases between them. CDR3 protein: CSVEAGGGGYGYTF. The CDR3 DNA sequence: TGCAGCGTTGAAGCTGGAGGGGGGGGCTATGGCTACACCTTC. The full variable domain, its missing parts supplied by reference TRBV29-1 and TRBJ1-2, is SAVISQKPSRDICQRGTSLTIQCQVDSQVTMMFWYRQQPGQSLTLIATANQGSEATYESGFVIDKFPISRPNLTFSTLTVSNMSPEDSSIYLCSVEAGGGGYGYTFGSGTRLTVV.

The V gene is TRBV6-5, the J gene TRBJ1-4, with 7 bases identical to TRBD1. The CDR3 totals 16 residues. CDR1 is MNHEY and CDR2 is SVGAGI in the germline V gene. J lost 0 bases, V lost 4 bases, and 5 bases had no gene match. CDR3: CASSLGQTTTNEKLFF. Written as DNA, the CDR3 is TGTGCCAGCAGTTTGGGACAGACTACAACTAATGAAAAACTGTTTTTT.